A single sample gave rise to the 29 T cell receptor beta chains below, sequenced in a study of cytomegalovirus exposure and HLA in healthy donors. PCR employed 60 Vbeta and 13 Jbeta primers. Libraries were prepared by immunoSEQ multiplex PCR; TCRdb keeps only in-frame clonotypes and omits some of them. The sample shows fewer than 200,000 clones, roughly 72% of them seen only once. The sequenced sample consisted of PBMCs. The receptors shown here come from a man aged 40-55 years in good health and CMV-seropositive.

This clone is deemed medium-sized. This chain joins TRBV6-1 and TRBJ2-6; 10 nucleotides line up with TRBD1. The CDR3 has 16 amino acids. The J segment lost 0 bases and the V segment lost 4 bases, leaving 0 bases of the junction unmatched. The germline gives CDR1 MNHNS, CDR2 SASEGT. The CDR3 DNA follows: TGTGCCAGCAGTGGGACAGGGGGCTCTGGGGCCAACGTCCTGACTTTC. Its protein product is CASSGTGGSGANVLTF.

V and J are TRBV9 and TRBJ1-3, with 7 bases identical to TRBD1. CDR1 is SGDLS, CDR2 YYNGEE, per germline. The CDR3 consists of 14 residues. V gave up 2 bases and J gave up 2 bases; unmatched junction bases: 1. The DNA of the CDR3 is TGTGCCAGCAGCGTCGACAGGGCTGGAAACACCATATATTTT. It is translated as CASSVDRAGNTIYF.

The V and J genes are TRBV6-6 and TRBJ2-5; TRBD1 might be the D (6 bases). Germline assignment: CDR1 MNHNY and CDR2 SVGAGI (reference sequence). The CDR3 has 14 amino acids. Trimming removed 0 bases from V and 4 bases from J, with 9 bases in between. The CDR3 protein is CASSYSTRGETQYF. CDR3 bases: TGTGCCAGCAGTTACTCGACCAGGGGAGAGACCCAGTACTTC.

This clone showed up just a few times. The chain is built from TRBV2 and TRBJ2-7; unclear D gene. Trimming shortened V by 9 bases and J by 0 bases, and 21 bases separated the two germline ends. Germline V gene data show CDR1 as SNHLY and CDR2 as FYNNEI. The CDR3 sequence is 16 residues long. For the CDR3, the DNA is TGTGCCAGAACAGAAGCCGGCATACGGAACTCCTACGAGCAGTACTTC. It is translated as CARTEAGIRNSYEQYF.

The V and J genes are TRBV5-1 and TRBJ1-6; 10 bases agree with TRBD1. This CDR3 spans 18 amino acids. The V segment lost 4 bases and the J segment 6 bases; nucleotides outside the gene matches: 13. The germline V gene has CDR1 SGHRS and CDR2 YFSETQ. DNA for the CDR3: TGCGCCAGCAGCGGGGCCGTGGGACAGGGGTCTGGTAATTCACCCCTCCACTTT. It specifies CASSGAVGQGSGNSPLHF.

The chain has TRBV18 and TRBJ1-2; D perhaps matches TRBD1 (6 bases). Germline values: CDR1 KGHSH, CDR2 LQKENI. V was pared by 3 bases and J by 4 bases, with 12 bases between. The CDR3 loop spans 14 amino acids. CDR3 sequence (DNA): TGTGCCAGCTCACCGGGGCAGGGGACCTATGGCTACACCTTC. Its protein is CASSPGQGTYGYTF. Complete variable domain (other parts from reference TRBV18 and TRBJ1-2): NAGVMQNPRHLVRRRGQEARLRCSPMKGHSHVYWYRQLPEEGLKFMVYLQKENIIDESGMPKERFSAEFPKEGPSILRIQQVVRGDSAAYFCASSPGQGTYGYTFGSGTRLTVV.

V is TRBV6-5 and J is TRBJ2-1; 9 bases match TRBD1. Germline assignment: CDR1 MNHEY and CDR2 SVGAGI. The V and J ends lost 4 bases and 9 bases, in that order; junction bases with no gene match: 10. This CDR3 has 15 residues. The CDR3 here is CASSSVDRGGGEQFF. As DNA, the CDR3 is TGTGCCAGCAGTTCAGTGGACAGGGGCGGAGGTGAGCAGTTCTTC.

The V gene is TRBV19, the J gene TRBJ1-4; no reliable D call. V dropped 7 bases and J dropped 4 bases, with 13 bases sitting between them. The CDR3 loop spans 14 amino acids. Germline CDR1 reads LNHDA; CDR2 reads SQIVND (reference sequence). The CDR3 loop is CASMEAGGNEKLFF. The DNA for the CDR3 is TGTGCCAGTATGGAAGCCGGCGGTAATGAAAAACTGTTTTTT.

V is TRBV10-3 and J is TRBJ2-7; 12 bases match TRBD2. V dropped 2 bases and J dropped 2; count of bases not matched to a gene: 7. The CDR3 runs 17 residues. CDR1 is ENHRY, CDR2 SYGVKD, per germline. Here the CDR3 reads CAISEHGTSGPAYEQYF. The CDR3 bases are TGTGCCATCAGTGAGCACGGGACTAGCGGGCCCGCCTACGAGCAGTACTTC.

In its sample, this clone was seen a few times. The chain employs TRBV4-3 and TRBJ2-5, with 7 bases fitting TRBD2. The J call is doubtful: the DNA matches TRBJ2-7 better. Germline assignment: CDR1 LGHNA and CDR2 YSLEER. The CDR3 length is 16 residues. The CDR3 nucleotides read TGCGCCAGCAGCCAAGGGGGAGGGCCGGGATTCTACGAGCAGTACTTC. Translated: CASSQGGGPGFYEQYF.

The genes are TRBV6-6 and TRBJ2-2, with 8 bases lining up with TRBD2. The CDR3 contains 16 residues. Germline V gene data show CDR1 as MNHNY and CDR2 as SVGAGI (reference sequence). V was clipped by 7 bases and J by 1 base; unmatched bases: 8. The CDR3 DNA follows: TGTGCCAGCACCACTCCCGGGGGGGAGAACACCGGGGAGCTGTTTTTT. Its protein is CASTTPGGENTGELFF.

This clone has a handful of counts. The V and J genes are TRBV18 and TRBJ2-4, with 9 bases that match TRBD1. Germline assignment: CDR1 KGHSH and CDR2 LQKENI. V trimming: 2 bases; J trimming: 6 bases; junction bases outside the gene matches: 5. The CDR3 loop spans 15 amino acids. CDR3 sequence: CASSPGTGRSNIQYF. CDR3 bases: TGTGCCAGCTCACCAGGGACAGGGAGGTCAAACATTCAGTACTTC. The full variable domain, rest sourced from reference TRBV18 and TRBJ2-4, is NAGVMQNPRHLVRRRGQEARLRCSPMKGHSHVYWYRQLPEEGLKFMVYLQKENIIDESGMPKERFSAEFPKEGPSILRIQQVVRGDSAAYFCASSPGTGRSNIQYFGAGTRLSVL.

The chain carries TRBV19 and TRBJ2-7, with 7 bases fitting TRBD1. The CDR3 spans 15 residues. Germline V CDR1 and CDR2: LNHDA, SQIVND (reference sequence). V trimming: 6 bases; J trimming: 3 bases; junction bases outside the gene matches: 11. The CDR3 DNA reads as TGTGCCAGTAGGGCAGGGGGATTCGGGGACTACGAGCAGTACTTC. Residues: CASRAGGFGDYEQYF.

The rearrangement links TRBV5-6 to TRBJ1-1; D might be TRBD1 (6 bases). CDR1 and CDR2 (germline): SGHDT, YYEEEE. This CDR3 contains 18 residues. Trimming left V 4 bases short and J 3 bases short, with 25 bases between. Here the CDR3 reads CASSPMSGVVRGDTEAFF. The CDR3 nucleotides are TGTGCCAGCAGCCCGATGTCAGGGGTAGTGCGAGGTGACACTGAAGCTTTCTTT.

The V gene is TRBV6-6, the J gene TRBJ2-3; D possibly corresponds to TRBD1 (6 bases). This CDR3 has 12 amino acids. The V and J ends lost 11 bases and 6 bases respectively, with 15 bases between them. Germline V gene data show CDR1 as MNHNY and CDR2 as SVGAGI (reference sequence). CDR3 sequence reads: CAGGGSADTQYF. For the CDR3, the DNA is TGTGCCGGTGGGGGCTCCGCGGATACGCAGTATTTT.

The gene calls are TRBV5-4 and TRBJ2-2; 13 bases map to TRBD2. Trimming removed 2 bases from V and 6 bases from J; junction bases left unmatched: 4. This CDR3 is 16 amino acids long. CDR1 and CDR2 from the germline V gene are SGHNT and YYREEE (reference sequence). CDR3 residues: CASSFTSGGAPGELFF. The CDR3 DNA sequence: TGTGCCAGCAGCTTCACTAGCGGGGGGGCACCCGGGGAGCTGTTTTTT.

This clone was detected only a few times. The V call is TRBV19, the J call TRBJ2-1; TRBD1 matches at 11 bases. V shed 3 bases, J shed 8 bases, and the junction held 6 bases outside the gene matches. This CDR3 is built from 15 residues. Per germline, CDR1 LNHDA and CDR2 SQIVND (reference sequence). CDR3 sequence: CASSMGTGGVDEQFF. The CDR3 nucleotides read TGTGCCAGTAGTATGGGGACAGGGGGAGTCGATGAGCAGTTCTTC.

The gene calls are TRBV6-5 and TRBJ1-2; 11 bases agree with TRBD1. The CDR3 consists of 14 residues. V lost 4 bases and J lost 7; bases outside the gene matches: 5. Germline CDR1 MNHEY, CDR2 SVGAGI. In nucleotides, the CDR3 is TGTGCCAGCAGTTTGGACAGGGGGCGGTTTGGCTACACCTTC. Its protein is CASSLDRGRFGYTF.

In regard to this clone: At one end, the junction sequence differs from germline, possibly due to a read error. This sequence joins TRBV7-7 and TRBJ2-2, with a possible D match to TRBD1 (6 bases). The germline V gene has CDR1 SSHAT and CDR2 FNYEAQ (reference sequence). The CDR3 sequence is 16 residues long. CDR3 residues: CASSPAPGLGGGELFF. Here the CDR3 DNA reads TGTGCTAGCAGCCCCGCCCCGGGCCTAGGGGGCGGGGAGCTGTTTTTT. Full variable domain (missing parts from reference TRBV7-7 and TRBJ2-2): GAGVSQSPRYKVTKRGQDVTLRCDPISSHATLYWYQQALGQGPEFLTYFNYEAQPDKSGLPSDRFSAERPEGSISTLTIQRTEQRDSAMYRCASSPAPGLGGGELFFGEGSRLTVL.

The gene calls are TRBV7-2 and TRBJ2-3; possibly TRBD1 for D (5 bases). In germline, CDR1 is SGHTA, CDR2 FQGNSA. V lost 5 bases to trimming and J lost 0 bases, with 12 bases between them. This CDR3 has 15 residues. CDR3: CASSPMTASTDTQYF. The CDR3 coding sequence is TGTGCCAGCAGCCCTATGACAGCTAGCACAGATACGCAGTATTTT.

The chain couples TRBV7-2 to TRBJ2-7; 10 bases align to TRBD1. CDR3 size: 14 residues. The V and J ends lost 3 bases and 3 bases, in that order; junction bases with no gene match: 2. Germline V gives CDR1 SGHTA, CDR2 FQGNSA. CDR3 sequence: CASSFGQGGYEQYF. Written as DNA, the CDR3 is TGTGCCAGCAGCTTCGGACAGGGGGGCTACGAGCAGTACTTC.

The CDR3 region is CACSGDSYNEQFF. CDR3 DNA sequence: TGTGCCTGTAGCGGGGACTCCTACAATGAGCAGTTCTTC. V is TRBV30 and J is TRBJ2-1; TRBD2 matches 8 bases. CDR1 and CDR2 (germline): GTSNPN, SVGIG (reference sequence). The length of the CDR3 is 13 residues. V shed 6 bases, J shed 0 bases, and the junction held 1 base outside the gene matches.

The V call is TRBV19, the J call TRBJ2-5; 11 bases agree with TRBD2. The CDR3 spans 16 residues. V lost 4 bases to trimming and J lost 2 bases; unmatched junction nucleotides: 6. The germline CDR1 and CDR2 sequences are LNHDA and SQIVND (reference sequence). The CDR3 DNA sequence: TGTGCCAGTAGTACCCTTAGCGGGGGGGGACAAGAGACCCAGTACTTC. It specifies CASSTLSGGGQETQYF.

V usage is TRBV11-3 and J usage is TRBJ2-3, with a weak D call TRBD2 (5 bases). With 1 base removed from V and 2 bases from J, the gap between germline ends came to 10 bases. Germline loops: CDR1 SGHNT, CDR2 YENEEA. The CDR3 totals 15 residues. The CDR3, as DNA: TGTGCCAGCAGCTTAGCGGGGTCCCCCACAGATACGCAGTATTTT. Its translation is CASSLAGSPTDTQYF.

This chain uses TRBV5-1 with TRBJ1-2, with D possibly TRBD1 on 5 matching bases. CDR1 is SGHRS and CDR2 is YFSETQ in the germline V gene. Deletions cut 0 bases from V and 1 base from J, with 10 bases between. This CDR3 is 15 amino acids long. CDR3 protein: CASSLGGHLNYGYTF. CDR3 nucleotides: TGCGCCAGCAGCTTGGGCGGACACCTTAACTATGGCTACACCTTC.

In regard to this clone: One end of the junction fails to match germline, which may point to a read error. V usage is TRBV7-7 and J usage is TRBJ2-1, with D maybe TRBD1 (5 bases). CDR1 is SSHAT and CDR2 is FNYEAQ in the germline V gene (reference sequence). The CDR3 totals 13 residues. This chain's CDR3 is CASSLTDISEQFF. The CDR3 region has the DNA TGTGCTAGCAGCTTAACGGACATTTCTGAGCAGTTCTTC. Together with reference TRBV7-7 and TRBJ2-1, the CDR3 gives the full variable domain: GAGVSQSPRYKVTKRGQDVTLRCDPISSHATLYWYQQALGQGPEFLTYFNYEAQPDKSGLPSDRFSAERPEGSISTLTIQRTEQRDSAMYRCASSLTDISEQFFGPGTRLTVL.

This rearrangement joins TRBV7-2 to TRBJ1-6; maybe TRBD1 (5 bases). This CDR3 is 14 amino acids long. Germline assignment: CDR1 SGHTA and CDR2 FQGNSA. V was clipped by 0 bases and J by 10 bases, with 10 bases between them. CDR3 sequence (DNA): TGTGCCAGCAGCTTAGCGCAGGGCAGGTCACCCCTCCACTTT. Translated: CASSLAQGRSPLHF.

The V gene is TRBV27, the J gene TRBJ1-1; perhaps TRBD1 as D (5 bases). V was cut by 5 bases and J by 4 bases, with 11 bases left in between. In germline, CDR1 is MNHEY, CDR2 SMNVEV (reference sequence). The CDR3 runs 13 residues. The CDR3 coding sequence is TGTGCCAGCAGTCCAGGCAGGGCCACTGAAGCTTTCTTT. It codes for CASSPGRATEAFF.

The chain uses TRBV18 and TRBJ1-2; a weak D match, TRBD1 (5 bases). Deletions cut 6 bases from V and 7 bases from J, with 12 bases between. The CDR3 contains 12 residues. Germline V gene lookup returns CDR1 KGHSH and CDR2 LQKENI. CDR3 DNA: TGTGCCAGCTCTCCGATCCAGGGTGGCTACACCTTC. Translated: CASSPIQGGYTF. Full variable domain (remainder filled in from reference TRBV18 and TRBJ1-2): NAGVMQNPRHLVRRRGQEARLRCSPMKGHSHVYWYRQLPEEGLKFMVYLQKENIIDESGMPKERFSAEFPKEGPSILRIQQVVRGDSAAYFCASSPIQGGYTFGSGTRLTVV.